What follows are 15 T cell receptor beta chains derived from one specimen sequenced in a study of cytomegalovirus exposure and HLA in healthy donors. 60 Vbeta and 13 Jbeta primers were used in PCR. Data came from immunoSEQ multiplex PCR; TCRdb stores just in-frame clones and leaves some out. The sample includes around 85,000 clones, around 80% of them seen just once. The sample was PBMCs. These receptors originate from a man in his thirties or forties in good health and CMV-seronegative.

This rearrangement joins TRBV5-6 to TRBJ2-5; D not certain. Per germline, CDR1 SGHDT and CDR2 YYEEEE. This CDR3 has 13 residues. Trimming took 7 bases from V and 5 from J, leaving 15 bases between them. In nucleotides, the CDR3 is TGTGCCAGCTCCTCGACTGGCCTGGAGACCCAGTACTTC. Its translation: CASSSTGLETQYF.

The V call is TRBV5-1, the J call TRBJ2-7; D ambiguous. V shed 0 bases and J shed 0 bases, with 7 bases lying between them. CDR3 length: 14 amino acids. Per the germline V gene, CDR1 is SGHRS and CDR2 is YFSETQ. The CDR3 coding sequence is TGCGCCAGCAGCTTGGGGGCCTTCTCCTACGAGCAGTACTTC. Amino acids: CASSLGAFSYEQYF.

This clone has only a few counts. J is TRBJ2-1 and V is TRBV27; 13 bases align to TRBD2. There are 16 residues in the CDR3. With V trimmed by 4 bases and J by 3 bases, 3 bases remained unmatched. Germline CDR1 and CDR2: MNHEY and SMNVEV (reference sequence). The CDR3 sequence: CASSSWTSGSYNEQFF. The DNA of the CDR3 is TGTGCCAGCAGTTCCTGGACTAGCGGGAGCTACAATGAGCAGTTCTTC.

The chain recombines TRBV5-4 with TRBJ1-1; D remains unclear. V was cut by 1 base and J by 1 base, with 5 bases left in between. From germline, CDR1 is SGHNT and CDR2 YYREEE (reference sequence). This CDR3 region has 13 residues. The chain's CDR3 is CASSLTKNTEAFF. CDR3 in DNA: TGTGCCAGCAGCTTGACAAAGAACACTGAAGCTTTCTTT.

J is TRBJ2-5 and V is TRBV7-7; 8 bases are shared with TRBD1. V gave up 5 bases and J gave up 5 bases; unmatched junction bases: 4. Germline values: CDR1 SSHAT, CDR2 FNYEAQ (reference sequence). This CDR3 region has 13 residues. The CDR3, as DNA: TGTGCCAGCAGCCCGCCAGGGGGCGAGACCCAGTACTTC. Encoded protein: CASSPPGGETQYF.

This chain uses TRBV5-1 with TRBJ1-1; D is undetermined. CDR1 SGHRS and CDR2 YFSETQ come from the germline V gene. The CDR3 runs to 16 residues. Trimming left V 0 bases short and J 0 bases short, with 12 bases between. CDR3 residues: CASSLGAHRMNTEAFF. The CDR3 nucleotides are TGCGCCAGCAGCTTGGGGGCACACCGAATGAACACTGAAGCTTTCTTT.

This clone was seen a few times. The V and J genes are TRBV7-2 and TRBJ2-4, with D possibly being TRBD1 (5 bases). Germline CDR1 and CDR2: SGHTA and FQGNSA. V was trimmed by 5 bases and J by 5 bases, leaving 16 bases between them. The CDR3 covers 15 residues. The CDR3 DNA reads TGTGCCAGCAGCCTTAGCTTGGGGCGCCAAAACATTCAGTACTTC. Translation: CASSLSLGRQNIQYF.

The V and J genes are TRBV13 and TRBJ2-1, with a possible D match to TRBD1 (5 bases). The CDR3 consists of 13 residues. Germline lookup yields CDR1 PRHDT and CDR2 FYEKMQ (reference sequence). V was shortened by 2 bases and J by 6 bases, with 8 bases between the two germline ends. The CDR3 region is CASSLRGGNEQFF. The DNA for the CDR3 is TGTGCCAGCAGCTTAAGGGGTGGCAATGAGCAGTTCTTC.

This chain links TRBV11-2 with TRBJ2-7, with D perhaps TRBD1 (5 bases). The CDR3 totals 16 residues. Per the germline V gene, CDR1 is SGHAT and CDR2 is FQNNGV. The germline V and J ends were trimmed by 0 bases and 5 bases, with 17 bases remaining between them. The CDR3 is CASSLDIGVIGHEQYF. In DNA, the CDR3 is TGTGCCAGCAGCTTAGATATAGGGGTAATCGGTCACGAGCAGTACTTC.

The rearrangement joins TRBV6-5 to TRBJ2-7; 7 bases agree with TRBD1. The CDR3 length is 14 residues. Germline V lookup: CDR1 MNHEY, CDR2 SVGAGI. The V segment lost 6 bases and the J segment 3 bases; nucleotides outside the gene matches: 8. The CDR3 region is CASRVRQGFYEQYF. CDR3 DNA: TGTGCCAGCAGGGTCCGACAGGGTTTCTACGAGCAGTACTTC.

The chain has TRBV5-1 and TRBJ1-5; D unresolved. This CDR3 has 15 residues. CDR1 and CDR2 (germline): SGHRS, YFSETQ. Trimming pared 0 bases from V and 4 bases from J, leaving 11 bases between. The CDR3 coding sequence is TGCGCCAGCAGCTTGGGTGATGGCCCTAATCAGCCCCAGCATTTT. This encodes CASSLGDGPNQPQHF. The variable domain in full, with the rest retrieved from reference TRBV5-1 and TRBJ1-5, is KAGVTQTPRYLIKTRGQQVTLSCSPISGHRSVSWYQQTPGQGLQFLFEYFSETQRNKGNFPGRFSGRQFSNSRSEMNVSTLELGDSALYLCASSLGDGPNQPQHFGDGTRLSIL.

The chain carries TRBV30 and TRBJ2-7; the D gene is possibly TRBD2 (7 bases). Trimming left V 4 bases short and J 1 base short, with 14 bases between. The length of the CDR3 is 14 residues. Germline V lookup: CDR1 GTSNPN, CDR2 SVGIG (reference sequence). The DNA of the CDR3 is TGTGCCTGGAAGGCGGGGGACACTTCCTACGAGCAGTACTTC. Translation: CAWKAGDTSYEQYF.

The J gene is TRBJ1-1, the V gene TRBV7-6, with D possibly TRBD1 on 5 matching bases. Germline CDR1 SGHVS, CDR2 FNYEAQ. Trimming cost V 1 base and J 4 bases, with 13 bases left between them. The CDR3 is 15 residues long. In nucleotides, the CDR3 is TGTGCCAGCAGCTTAGGGAAGGGGCTGGGCACTGAAGCTTTCTTT. Residues: CASSLGKGLGTEAFF.

The J gene is TRBJ2-3, the V gene TRBV10-1; 7 bases match TRBD2. The CDR3 contains 15 residues. CDR1 and CDR2 (germline): WNHNN, SYGVQD (reference sequence). The J segment lost 1 base and the V segment lost 5 bases, leaving 6 bases of the junction unmatched. CDR3 amino acids: CASSFSSGGTDTQYF. CDR3 bases: TGCGCCAGCAGTTTCTCTAGCGGTGGCACAGATACGCAGTATTTT.

The chain combines TRBV7-2 with TRBJ1-3; 8 nucleotides align to TRBD1. CDR3 length: 16 amino acids. Germline lookup yields CDR1 SGHTA and CDR2 FQGNSA. The V segment lost 1 base and the J segment 4 bases; nucleotides outside the gene matches: 6. The CDR3 region has the DNA TGTGCCAGCAGCTTAGGGAACAGGGGGATCGGAAACACCATATATTTT. It translates to CASSLGNRGIGNTIYF.